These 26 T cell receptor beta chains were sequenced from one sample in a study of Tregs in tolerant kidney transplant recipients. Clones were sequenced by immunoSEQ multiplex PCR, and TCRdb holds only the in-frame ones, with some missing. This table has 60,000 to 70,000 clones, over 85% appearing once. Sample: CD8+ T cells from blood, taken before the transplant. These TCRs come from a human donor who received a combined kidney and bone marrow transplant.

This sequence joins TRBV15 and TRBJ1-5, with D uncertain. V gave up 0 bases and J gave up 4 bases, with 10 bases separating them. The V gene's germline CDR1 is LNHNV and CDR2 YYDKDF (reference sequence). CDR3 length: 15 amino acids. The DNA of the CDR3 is TGTGCCACCAGCAGAGAAAGCGCGGGGAATCAGCCCCAGCATTTT. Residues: CATSRESAGNQPQHF.

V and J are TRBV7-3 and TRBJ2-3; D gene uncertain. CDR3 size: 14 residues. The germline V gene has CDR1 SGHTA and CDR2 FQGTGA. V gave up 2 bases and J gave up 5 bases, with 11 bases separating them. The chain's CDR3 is CASSLSGSGDTQYF. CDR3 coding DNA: TGTGCCAGCAGCTTATCCGGATCGGGAGATACGCAGTATTTT.

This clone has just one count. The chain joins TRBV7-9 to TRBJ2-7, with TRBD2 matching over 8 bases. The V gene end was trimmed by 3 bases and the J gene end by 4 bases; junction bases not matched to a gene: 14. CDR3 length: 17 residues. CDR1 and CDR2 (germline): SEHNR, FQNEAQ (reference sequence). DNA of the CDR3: TGTGCCAGCAGCTTGTTGAGCCGGGCAGCGGGGGTATACGAGCAGTACTTC. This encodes CASSLLSRAAGVYEQYF.

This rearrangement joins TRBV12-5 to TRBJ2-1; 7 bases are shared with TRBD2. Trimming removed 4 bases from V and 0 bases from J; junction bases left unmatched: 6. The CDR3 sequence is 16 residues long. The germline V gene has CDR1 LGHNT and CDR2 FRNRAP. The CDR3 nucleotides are TGTGCTAGTGGTTCCGCCACTAGCGACTCCTACAATGAGCAGTTCTTC. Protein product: CASGSATSDSYNEQFF.

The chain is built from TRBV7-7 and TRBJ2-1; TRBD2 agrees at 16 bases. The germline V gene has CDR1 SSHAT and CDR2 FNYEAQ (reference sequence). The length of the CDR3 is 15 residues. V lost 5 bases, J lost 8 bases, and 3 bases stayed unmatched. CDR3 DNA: TGTGCCAGCAGCCAGGGACTAGCGGGGGGGGATGAGCAGTTCTTC. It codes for CASSQGLAGGDEQFF.

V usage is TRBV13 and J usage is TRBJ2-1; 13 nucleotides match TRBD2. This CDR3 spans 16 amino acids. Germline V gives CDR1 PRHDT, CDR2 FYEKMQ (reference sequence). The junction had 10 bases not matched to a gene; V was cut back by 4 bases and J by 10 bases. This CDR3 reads CASSSGTSGDQGEQFF. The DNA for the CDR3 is TGTGCCAGCAGCTCGGGGACTAGCGGGGACCAAGGGGAGCAGTTCTTC.

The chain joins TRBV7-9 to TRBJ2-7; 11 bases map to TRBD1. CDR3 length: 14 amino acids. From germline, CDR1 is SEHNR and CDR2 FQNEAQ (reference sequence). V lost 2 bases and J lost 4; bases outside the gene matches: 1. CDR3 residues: CASSLWDRGYEQYF. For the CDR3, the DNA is TGTGCCAGCAGCTTATGGGACAGGGGGTACGAGCAGTACTTC.

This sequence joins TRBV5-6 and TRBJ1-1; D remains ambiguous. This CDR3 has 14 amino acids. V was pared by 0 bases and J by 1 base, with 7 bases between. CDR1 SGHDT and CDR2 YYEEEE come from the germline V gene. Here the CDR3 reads CASSLDLTNTEAFF. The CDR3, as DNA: TGTGCCAGCAGCTTGGACTTAACGAACACTGAAGCTTTCTTT.

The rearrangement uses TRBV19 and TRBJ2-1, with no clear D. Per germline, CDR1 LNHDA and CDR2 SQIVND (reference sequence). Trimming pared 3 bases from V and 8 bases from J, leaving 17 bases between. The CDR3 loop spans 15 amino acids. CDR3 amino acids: CASSMNQAQYDEQFF. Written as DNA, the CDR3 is TGTGCCAGTAGTATGAACCAGGCCCAGTACGATGAGCAGTTCTTC.

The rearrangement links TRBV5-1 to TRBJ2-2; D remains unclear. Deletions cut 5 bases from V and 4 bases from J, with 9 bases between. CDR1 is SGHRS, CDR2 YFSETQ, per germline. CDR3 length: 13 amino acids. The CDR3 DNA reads TGCGCCAGCAGTAGTACTTTCACCGGGGAGCTGTTTTTT. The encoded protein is CASSSTFTGELFF.

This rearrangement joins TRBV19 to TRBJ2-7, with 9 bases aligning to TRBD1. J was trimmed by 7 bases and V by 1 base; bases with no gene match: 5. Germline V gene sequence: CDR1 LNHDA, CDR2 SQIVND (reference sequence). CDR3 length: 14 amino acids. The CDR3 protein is CASSIVGQGNEQYF. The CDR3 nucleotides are TGTGCCAGTAGTATAGTCGGACAGGGGAATGAGCAGTACTTC.

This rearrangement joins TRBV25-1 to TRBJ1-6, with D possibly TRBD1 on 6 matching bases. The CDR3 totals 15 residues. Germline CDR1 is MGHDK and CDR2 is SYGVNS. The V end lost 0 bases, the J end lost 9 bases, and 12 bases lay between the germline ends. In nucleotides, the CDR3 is TGTGCCAGCAGTGAATATGAGGGGGACGCTTCACCCCTCCACTTT. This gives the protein CASSEYEGDASPLHF.

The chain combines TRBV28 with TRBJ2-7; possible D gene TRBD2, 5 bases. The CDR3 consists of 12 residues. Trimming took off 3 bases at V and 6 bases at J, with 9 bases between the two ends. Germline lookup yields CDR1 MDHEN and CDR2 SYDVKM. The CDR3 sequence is CASSLPGTEQYF. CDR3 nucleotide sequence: TGTGCCAGCAGTTTGCCGGGAACCGAGCAGTACTTC.

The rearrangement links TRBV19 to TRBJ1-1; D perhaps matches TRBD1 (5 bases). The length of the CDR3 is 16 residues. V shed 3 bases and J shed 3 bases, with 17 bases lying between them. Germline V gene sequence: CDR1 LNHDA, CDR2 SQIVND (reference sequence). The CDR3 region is CASSIGDSTKDTEAFF. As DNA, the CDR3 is TGTGCCAGTAGTATTGGTGACAGCACCAAGGACACTGAAGCTTTCTTT.

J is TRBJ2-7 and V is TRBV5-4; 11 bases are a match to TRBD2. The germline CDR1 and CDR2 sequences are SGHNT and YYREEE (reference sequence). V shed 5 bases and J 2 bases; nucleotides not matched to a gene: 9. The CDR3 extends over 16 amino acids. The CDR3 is CASSPTLAGGTYEQYF. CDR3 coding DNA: TGTGCCAGCAGTCCCACCCTAGCGGGAGGTACCTACGAGCAGTACTTC.

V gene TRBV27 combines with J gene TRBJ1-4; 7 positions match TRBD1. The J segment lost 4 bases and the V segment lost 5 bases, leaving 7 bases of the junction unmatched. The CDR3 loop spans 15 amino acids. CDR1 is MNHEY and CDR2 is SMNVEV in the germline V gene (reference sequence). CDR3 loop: CASSPGTANNEKLFF. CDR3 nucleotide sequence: TGTGCCAGCAGTCCGGGGACAGCTAATAATGAAAAACTGTTTTTT.

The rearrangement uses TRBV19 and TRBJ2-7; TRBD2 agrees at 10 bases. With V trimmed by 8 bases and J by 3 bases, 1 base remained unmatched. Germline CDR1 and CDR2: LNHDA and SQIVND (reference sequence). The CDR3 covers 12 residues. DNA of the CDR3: TGTGCCAGTTCTAGCGGGGGCTACGAGCAGTACTTC. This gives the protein CASSSGGYEQYF.

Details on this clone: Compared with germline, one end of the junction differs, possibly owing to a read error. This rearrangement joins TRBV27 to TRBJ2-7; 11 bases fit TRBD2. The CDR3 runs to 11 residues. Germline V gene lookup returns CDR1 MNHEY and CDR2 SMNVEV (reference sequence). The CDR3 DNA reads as TGTGCCAGCAGCCAGGGACTAGCGGAAATCTTC. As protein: CASSQGLAEIF.

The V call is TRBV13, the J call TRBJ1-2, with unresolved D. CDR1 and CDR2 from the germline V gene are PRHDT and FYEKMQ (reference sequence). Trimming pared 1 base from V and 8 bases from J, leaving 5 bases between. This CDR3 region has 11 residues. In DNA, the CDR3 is TGTGCCAGCAGCTTAGAGGAGGGCTACACCTTC. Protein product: CASSLEEGYTF.

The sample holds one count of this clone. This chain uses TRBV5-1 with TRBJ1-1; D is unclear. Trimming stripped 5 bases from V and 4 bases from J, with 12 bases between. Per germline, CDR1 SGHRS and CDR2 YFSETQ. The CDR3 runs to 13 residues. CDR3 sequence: CASRWEVGTEAFF. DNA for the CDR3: TGCGCCAGCAGGTGGGAGGTCGGCACTGAAGCTTTCTTT.

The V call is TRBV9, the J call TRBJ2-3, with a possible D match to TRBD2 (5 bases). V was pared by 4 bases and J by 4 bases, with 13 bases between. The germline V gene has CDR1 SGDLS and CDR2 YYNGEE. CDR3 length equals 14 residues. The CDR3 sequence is CASSPSGGPDTQYF. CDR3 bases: TGTGCCAGCAGCCCCAGCGGCGGGCCAGATACGCAGTATTTT.

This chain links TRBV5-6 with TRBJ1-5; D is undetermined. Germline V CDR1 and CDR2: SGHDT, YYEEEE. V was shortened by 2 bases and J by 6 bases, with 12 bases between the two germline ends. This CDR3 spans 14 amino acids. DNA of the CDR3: TGTGCCAGCAGCTTTGGGAGAGGCTCTCAGCCCCAGCATTTT. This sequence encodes CASSFGRGSQPQHF.

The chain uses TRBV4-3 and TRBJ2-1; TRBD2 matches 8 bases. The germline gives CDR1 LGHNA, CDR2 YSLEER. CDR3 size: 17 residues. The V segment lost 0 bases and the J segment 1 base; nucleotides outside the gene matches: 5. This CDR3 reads CASSQDEVAGSYNEQFF. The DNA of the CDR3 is TGCGCCAGCAGCCAAGATGAGGTAGCGGGGTCCTACAATGAGCAGTTCTTC.

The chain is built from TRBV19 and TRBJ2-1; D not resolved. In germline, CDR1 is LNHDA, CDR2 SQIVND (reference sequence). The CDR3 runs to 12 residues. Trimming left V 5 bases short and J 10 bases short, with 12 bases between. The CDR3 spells CASSASGEEQFF. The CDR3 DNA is TGTGCCAGTAGTGCGTCTGGAGAAGAGCAGTTCTTC.

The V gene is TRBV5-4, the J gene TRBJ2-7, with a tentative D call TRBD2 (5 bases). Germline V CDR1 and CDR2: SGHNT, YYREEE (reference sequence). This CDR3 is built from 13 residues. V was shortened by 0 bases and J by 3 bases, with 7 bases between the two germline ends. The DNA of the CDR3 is TGTGCCAGCAGCTTGGGCAGCGGCTACGAGCAGTACTTC. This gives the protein CASSLGSGYEQYF. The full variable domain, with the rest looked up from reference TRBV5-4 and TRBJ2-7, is ETGVTQSPTHLIKTRGQQVTLRCSSQSGHNTVSWYQQALGQGPQFIFQYYREEENGRGNFPPRFSGLQFPNYSSELNVNALELDDSALYLCASSLGSGYEQYFGPGTRLTVT.

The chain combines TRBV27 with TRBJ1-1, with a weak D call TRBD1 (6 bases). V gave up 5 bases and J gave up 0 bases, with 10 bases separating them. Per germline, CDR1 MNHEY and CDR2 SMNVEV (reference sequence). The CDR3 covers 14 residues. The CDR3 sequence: CASSKQGMNTEAFF. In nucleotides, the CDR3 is TGTGCCAGCAGTAAACAGGGCATGAACACTGAAGCTTTCTTT.